Listed here are 5 T cell receptor beta chains from one sample, sequenced in a study of patients and donors after allogeneic stem cell transplantation (dated by TCRdb to the early 2020s). Libraries were prepared through RT-PCR. Sequencer: NextSeq 550. The raw public reads went through TCRdb reprocessing: fastp at Q25, MiXCR clone calling, in-frame beta chains kept. Under each unique CDR3 protein, matching rows form one entry showing the most common genes and DNA. Within this sample are a few hundred thousand distinct CDR3 sequences, with around two fifths of them counted one time only. The leading ten clones occupy about 9.9% of the sample. The sequencing sample was made of blood, either unsorted or a sorted T cell fraction (not recorded which). The receptors were sampled from a human donor who was either an allogeneic HSCT recipient or a stem cell or donor lymphocyte infusion donor (not recorded which). It is not recorded whose cells these are; they may come from a transplant donor.

This clonotype was counted a few times. The rearrangement links TRBV15 to TRBJ1-2; D call uncertain. CDR3 length equals 15 residues. Germline loops: CDR1 LNHNV, CDR2 YYDKDF (reference sequence). Trimming took off 0 bases at V and 4 bases at J, with 12 bases between the two ends. CDR3 protein: CATSRDFRTIYGYTF. The CDR3 DNA reads as TGTGCCACCAGCAGAGATTTCCGGACCATCTATGGCTACACCTTC.

The chain combines TRBV27 with TRBJ2-2; D is possibly TRBD2 (6 bases). This CDR3 region has 14 residues. From germline, CDR1 is MNHEY and CDR2 SMNVEV (reference sequence). V was pared by 6 bases and J by 5 bases, with 13 bases between. This CDR3 reads CASRTGEWTGELFF. Written as DNA, the CDR3 is TGTGCCAGCAGGACGGGGGAATGGACCGGGGAGCTGTTTTTT.

This clonotype was observed a few times. This sequence joins TRBV5-1 and TRBJ1-1, with 8 bases that match TRBD1. The CDR3 is 15 amino acids. Germline V lookup: CDR1 SGHRS, CDR2 YFSETQ. With 2 bases clipped from V and 0 bases from J, the junction kept 3 bases outside the gene matches. For the CDR3, the DNA is TGCGCCAGCAGCTTTGCGGACAGGGTGAACACTGAAGCTTTCTTT. Its translation is CASSFADRVNTEAFF.

The rearrangement links TRBV6-6 to TRBJ1-6, with 8 bases lining up with TRBD1. Per the germline V gene, CDR1 is MNHNY and CDR2 is SVGAGI (reference sequence). The CDR3 spans 15 residues. J lost 6 bases, V lost 5 bases, and 6 bases had no gene match. CDR3 DNA: TGTGCCAGCAGTCAAACAGGGGGATTTAATTCACCCCTCCACTTT. It specifies CASSQTGGFNSPLHF.

V usage is TRBV13 and J usage is TRBJ1-1; D is undetermined. The germline gives CDR1 PRHDT, CDR2 FYEKMQ (reference sequence). Trimming shortened V by 0 bases and J by 0 bases, and 8 bases separated the two germline ends. The CDR3 length is 15 residues. The CDR3 sequence is CASSLGAAVNTEAFF. CDR3 in DNA: TGTGCCAGCAGCTTAGGGGCAGCGGTGAACACTGAAGCTTTCTTT.